This T cell receptor beta chain came from a study of CD8+ T cells in alopecia areata. Sample treatment: oral pan-JAK inhibitor, 5-10 mg twice daily. Worth noting for this clone: Antigen specificity is unknown.

CDR1 and CDR2 (germline): SGHTA, FQGTGA. Trimming cost V 5 bases and J 6 bases, with 9 bases left between them. The CDR3 is 12 residues long. Sequencing used cDNA as its template, made by extracting RNA and reverse transcribing it. Generated by immunoSEQ multiplex PCR, the TCRdb table keeps only in-frame clones and is missing some. This table holds 95,000 to 150,000 clones, around 63% found once. Findings and caveats of the study: Sequence data from scalp samples additionally include resident alphabeta T cells of normal skin.

The gene calls are TRBV7-3 and TRBJ2-3; TRBD2 might be the D (5 bases). The sample was CD4+ T cells sorted from blood, taken at week 4, from a patient treated with tofacitinib. This receptor was taken from a human donor with alopecia areata. The CDR3: CASSRPGDTQYF. CDR3 DNA: TGTGCCAGCAGCCGTCCGGGGGATACGCAGTATTTT. Using reference TRBV7-3 and TRBJ2-3 for the parts outside the CDR3, the full variable domain is GAGVSQTPSNKVTEKGKYVELRCDPISGHTALYWYRQSLGQGPEFLIYFQGTGAADDSGLPNDRFFAVRPEGSVSTLKIQRTERGDSAVYLCASSRPGDTQYFGPGTRLTVL.